A selection of T cell receptor beta chains follows, all from one sample in a study of blood T cell repertoires in COVID-19. Libraries were prepared by immunoSEQ multiplex PCR; TCRdb keeps only in-frame clonotypes and omits some of them. This table has roughly 80,000 clones, 65% to 85% appearing once. The sample taken for sequencing was peripheral blood. These receptors all come from a man aged 65 to 85 with active or convalescent COVID-19. Both conserved end residues are part of each CDR3. D genes are given only for firm matches. Expanded clones get a size class; other rows say once, few or many, or leave the size out.

size	D	J	V	CDR3	DNA
.	.	TRBJ1-1	TRBV7-9	CASSDVWQVGNTEAFF	TGTGCCAGCTCCGACGTTTGGCAGGTCGGAAACACTGAAGCTTTCTTT
.	TRBD2	TRBJ2-5	TRBV5-1	CASSFRTSDALRRETQYF	TGCGCCAGCAGCTTTCGGACTAGCGATGCACTTCGACGAGAGACCCAGTACTTC
many	TRBD1	TRBJ1-6	TRBV6-5	CASSYTYRGNSPLHF	TGTGCCAGCAGTTACACCTACAGGGGGAATTCACCCCTCCACTTT
.	.	TRBJ1-2	TRBV30	CAWSASYGYTF	TGTGCCTGGAGTGCTAGTTATGGCTACACCTTC
.	.	TRBJ2-4	TRBV4-1	CASSQTDILVQYF	TGCGCCAGCAGCCAGACAGACATCCTGGTTCAGTACTTC
.	.	TRBJ2-3	TRBV5-1	CASSLAGVGTDTQYF	TGCGCCAGCAGCTTAGCAGGCGTTGGGACAGATACGCAGTATTTT
.	.	TRBJ2-2	TRBV7-3	CASSPTGGELFF	TGTGCCAGCAGCCCCACCGGCGGGGAGCTGTTTTTT
once	TRBD1	TRBJ2-1	TRBV29-1	CSAQDRGRGDNEQFF	TGCAGCGCCCAGGACAGGGGCCGGGGTGACAATGAGCAGTTCTTC
.	TRBD2	TRBJ2-3	TRBV9	CASSPRTGLEADTQYF	TGTGCCAGCAGCCCACGAACGGGACTAGAGGCAGATACGCAGTATTTT
few	.	TRBJ1-2	TRBV27	CASRTTGRGHHNYGYTF	TGTGCCAGCAGGACTACGGGGAGGGGTCATCATAACTATGGCTACACCTTC
.	TRBD1	TRBJ1-6	TRBV9	CASSEGTAGLHF	TGTGCCAGCAGCGAAGGGACAGCCGGCCTCCACTTT
.	TRBD1	TRBJ1-2	TRBV27	CASSRGQGFGYTF	TGTGCCAGCAGTAGGGGACAGGGGTTTGGCTACACCTTC
once	TRBD1	TRBJ1-2	TRBV6-2/TRBV6-3	CASSMGQAAYGYTF	TGTGCCAGCAGTATGGGACAGGCAGCATATGGCTACACCTTC
.	.	TRBJ2-7	TRBV21-1	CASSARQGNTLEQYF	TGTGCCAGCAGCGCCCGACAGGGGAACACTCTCGAGCAGTACTTC
few	.	TRBJ2-7	TRBV28	CASSLGGYYEQYF	TGTGCCAGCAGTTTAGGGGGGTACTACGAGCAGTACTTC
.	TRBD1	TRBJ1-5	TRBV28	CASSIGGQGGVRNQPQHF	TGTGCCAGCAGTATTGGGGGCCAGGGGGGAGTGCGCAATCAGCCCCAGCATTTT
.	.	TRBJ2-1	TRBV7-9	CASSLGGGKGNEQFF	TGTGCCAGCAGCCTTGGAGGGGGCAAGGGTAATGAGCAGTTCTTC
.	TRBD1	TRBJ2-1	TRBV30	CAWGQGHEQFF	TGTGCCTGGGGACAGGGGCATGAGCAGTTCTTC
.	TRBD2	TRBJ2-5	TRBV12-3/TRBV12-4	CASSGGFETQYF	TGTGCCAGCAGCGGGGGGTTTGAGACCCAGTACTTC
.	.	TRBJ2-1	TRBV3-1/TRBV3-2	CASSQAHRQSLPNEQFF	TGTGCCAGCAGCCAAGCCCACCGACAGAGCCTACCCAATGAGCAGTTCTTC
.	.	TRBJ1-2	TRBV28	CASSFRRYGYTF	TGTGCCAGCAGTTTCAGGCGCTATGGCTACACCTTC
.	.	TRBJ2-2	TRBV28	CASRPIHPGSPGELFF	TGTGCCAGCAGACCCATACACCCAGGGTCTCCCGGGGAGCTGTTTTTT
.	TRBD2	TRBJ2-1	TRBV19	CASSIGLAGGGNEQFF	TGTGCCAGTAGTATTGGGCTAGCGGGGGGCGGTAATGAGCAGTTCTTC
.	.	TRBJ1-1	TRBV5-1	CASSSGVTTEAFF	TGCGCCAGCAGCTCAGGGGTGACCACTGAAGCTTTCTTT
.	TRBD1	TRBJ2-5	TRBV5-6	CASSLPRGTETQYF	TGTGCCAGCAGCTTGCCCAGGGGGACGGAGACCCAGTACTTC